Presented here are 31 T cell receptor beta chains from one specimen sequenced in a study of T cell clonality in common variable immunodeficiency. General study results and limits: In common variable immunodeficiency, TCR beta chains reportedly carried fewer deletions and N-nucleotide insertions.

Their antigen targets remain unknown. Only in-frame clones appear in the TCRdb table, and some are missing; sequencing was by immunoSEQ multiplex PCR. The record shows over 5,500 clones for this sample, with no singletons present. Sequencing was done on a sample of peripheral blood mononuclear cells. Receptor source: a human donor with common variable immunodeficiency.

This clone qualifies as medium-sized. The DNA read from the CDR3 is TGTGCCTGGAGTGACAGGGCCTATGGC. Amino acids: CAWSDRAYG. The full-length CDR3 reads as CAWSDRAYGYTF. This chain joins TRBV30 and TRBJ1-2, with D possibly matching TRBD1 (6 bases). The CDR3 end lies 3 residues beyond the end of the read and is filled in from the germline J gene. V lost 1 base, J lost 4 bases, and 7 bases lay in between. CDR3 length: 12 amino acids. Germline V gene sequence: CDR1 GTSNPN, CDR2 SVGIG (reference sequence).

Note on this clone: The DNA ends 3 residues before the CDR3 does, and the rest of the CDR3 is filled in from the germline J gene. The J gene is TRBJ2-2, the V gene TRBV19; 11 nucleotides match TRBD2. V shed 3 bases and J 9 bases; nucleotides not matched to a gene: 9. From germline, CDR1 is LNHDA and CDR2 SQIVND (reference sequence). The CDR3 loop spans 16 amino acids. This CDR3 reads CASSILGSGRGRELFF. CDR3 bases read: TGTGCCAGTAGTATCTTAGGTAGCGGGAGGGGTCGGGAG.

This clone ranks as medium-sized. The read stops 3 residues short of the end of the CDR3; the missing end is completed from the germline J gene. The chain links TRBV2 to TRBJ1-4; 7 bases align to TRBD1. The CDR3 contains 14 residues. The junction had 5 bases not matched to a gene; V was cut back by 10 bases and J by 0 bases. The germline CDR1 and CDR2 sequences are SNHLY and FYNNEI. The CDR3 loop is CAKRQGSTNEKLFF. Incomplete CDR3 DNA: TGTGCCAAGAGACAGGGCTCAACTAATGAAAAA.

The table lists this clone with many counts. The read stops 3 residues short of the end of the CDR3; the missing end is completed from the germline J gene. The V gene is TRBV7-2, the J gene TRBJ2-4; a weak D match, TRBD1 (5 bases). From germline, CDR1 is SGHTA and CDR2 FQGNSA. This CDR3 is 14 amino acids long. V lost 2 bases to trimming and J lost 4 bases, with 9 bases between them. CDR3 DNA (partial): TGTGCCAGCAGCTTATCAGCAGGGAAAAACATT. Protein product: CASSLSAGKNI. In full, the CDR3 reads CASSLSAGKNIQYF. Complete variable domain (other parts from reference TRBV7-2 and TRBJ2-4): GAGVSQSPSNKVTEKGKDVELRCDPISGHTALYWYRQSLGQGLEFLIYFQGNSAPDKSGLPSDRFSAERTGGSVSTLTIQRTQQEDSAVYLCASSLSAGKNIQYFGAGTRLSVL.

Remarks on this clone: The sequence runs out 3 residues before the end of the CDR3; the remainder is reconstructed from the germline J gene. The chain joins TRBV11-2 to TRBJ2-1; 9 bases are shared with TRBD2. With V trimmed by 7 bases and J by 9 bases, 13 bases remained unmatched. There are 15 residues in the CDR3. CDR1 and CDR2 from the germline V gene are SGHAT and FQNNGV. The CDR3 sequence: CASTERGAGKGEQFF. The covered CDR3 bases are TGTGCCAGCACCGAGCGGGGGGCGGGTAAGGGTGAG.

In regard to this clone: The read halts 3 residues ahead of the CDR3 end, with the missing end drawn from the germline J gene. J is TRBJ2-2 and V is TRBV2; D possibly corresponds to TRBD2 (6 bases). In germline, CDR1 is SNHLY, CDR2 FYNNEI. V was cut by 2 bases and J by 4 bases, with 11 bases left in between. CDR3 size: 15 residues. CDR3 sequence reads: CASSENAGFTGELFF. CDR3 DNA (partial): TGTGCCAGCAGTGAAAACGCGGGGTTCACCGGGGAG.

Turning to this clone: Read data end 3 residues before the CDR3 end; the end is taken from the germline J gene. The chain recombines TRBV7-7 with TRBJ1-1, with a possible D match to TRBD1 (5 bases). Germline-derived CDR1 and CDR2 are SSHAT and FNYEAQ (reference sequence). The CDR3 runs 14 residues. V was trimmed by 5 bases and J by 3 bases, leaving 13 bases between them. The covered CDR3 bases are TGTGCCAGCAGCCCGGGGGGATTGGACACTGAA. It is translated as CASSPGGLDTE. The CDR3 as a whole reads CASSPGGLDTEAFF. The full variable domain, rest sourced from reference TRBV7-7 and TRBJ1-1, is GAGVSQSPRYKVTKRGQDVTLRCDPISSHATLYWYQQALGQGPEFLTYFNYEAQPDKSGLPSDRFSAERPEGSISTLTIQRTEQRDSAMYRCASSPGGLDTEAFFGQGTRLTVV.

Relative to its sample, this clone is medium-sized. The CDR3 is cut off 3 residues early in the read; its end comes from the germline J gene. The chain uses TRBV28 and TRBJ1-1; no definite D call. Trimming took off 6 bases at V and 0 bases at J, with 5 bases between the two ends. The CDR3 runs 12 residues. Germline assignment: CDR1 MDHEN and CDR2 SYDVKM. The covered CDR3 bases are TGTGCCAGCAGGCTACTGAACACTGAA. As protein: CASRLLNTE. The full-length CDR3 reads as CASRLLNTEAFF.

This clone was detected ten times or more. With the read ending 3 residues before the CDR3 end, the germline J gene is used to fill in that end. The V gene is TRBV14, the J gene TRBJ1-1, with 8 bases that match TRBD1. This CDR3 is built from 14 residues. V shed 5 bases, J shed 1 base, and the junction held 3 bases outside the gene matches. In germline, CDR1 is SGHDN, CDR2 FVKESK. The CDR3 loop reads CASSFGQGNTEAFF. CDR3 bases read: TGTGCCAGCAGCTTCGGACAGGGGAACACTGAA.

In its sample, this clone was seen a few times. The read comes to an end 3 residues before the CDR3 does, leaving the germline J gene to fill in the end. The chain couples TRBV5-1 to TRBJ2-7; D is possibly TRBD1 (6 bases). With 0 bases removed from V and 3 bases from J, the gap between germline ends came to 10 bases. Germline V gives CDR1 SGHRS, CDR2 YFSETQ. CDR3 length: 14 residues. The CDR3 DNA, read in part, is TGCGCCAGCAGCTTGGGCGCAGGGGTCTACGAG. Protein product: CASSLGAGVYE. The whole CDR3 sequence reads CASSLGAGVYEQYF.

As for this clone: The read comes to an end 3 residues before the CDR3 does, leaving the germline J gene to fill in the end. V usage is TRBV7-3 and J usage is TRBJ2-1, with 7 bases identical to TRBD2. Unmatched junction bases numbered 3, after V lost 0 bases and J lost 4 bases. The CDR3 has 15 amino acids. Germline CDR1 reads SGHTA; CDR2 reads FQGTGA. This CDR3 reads CASSLTSGEYNEQFF. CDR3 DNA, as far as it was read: TGTGCCAGCAGCTTAACCAGCGGGGAGTACAATGAG.

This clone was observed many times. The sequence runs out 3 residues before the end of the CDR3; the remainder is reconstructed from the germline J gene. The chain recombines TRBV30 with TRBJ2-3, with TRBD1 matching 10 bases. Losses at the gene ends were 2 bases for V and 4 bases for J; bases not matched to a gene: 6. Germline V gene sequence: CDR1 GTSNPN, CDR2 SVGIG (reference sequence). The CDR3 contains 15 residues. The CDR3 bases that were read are TGTGCCTGGAGTATCGGGACAGGGGACGCAGATACG. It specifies CAWSIGTGDADT. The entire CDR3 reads CAWSIGTGDADTQYF.

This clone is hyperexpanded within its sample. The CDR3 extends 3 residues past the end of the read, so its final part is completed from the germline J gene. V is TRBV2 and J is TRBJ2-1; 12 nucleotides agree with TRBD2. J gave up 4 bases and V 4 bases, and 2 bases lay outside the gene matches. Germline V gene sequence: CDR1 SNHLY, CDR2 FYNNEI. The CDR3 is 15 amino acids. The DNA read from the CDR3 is TGTGCCAGCAGTGGACTAGCGGGGGAGTACAATGAG. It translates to CASSGLAGEYNE. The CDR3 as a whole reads CASSGLAGEYNEQFF.

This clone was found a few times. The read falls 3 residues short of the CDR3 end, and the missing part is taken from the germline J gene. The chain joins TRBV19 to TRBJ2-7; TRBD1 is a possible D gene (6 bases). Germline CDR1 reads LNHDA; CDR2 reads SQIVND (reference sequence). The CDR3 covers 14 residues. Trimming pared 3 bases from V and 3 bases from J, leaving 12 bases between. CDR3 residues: CASSIDRSGYEQYF. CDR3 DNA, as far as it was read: TGTGCCAGTAGTATCGACAGGAGCGGCTACGAG.

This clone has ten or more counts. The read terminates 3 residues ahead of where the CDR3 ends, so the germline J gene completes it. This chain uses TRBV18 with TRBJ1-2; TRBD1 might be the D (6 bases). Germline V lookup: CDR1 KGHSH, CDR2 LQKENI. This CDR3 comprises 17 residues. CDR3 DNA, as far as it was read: TGTGCCAGCTCTCAAATCAGACAAACAGGGTACAGTAACGGC. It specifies CASSQIRQTGYSNG. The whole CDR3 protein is CASSQIRQTGYSNGYTF.

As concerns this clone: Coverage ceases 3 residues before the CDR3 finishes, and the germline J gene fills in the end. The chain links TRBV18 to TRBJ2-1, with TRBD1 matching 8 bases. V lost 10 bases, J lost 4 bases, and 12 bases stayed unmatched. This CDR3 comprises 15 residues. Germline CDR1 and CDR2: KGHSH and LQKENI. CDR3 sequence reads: CATTGQGGGYNEQFF. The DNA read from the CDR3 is TGTGCCACCACTGGACAGGGCGGAGGGTACAATGAG.

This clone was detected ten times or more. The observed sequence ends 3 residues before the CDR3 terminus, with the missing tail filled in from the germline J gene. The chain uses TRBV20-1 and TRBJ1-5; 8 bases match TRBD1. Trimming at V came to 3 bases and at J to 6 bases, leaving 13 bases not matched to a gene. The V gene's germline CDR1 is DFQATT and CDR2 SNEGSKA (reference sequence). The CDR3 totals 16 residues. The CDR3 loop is CSASEYLGQGGQPQHF. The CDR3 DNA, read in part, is TGCAGTGCTAGTGAATACCTCGGACAGGGCGGTCAGCCC.

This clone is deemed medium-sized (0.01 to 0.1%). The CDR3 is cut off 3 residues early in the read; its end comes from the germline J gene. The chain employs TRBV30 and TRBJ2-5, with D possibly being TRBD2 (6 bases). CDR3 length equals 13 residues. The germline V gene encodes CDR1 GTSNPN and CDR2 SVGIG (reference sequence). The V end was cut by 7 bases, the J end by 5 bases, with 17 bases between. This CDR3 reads CASMAASEETQYF. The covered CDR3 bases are TGTGCCTCGATGGCTGCTAGCGAGGAGACC. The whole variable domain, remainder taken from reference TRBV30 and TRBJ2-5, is SQTIHQWPATLVQPVGSPLSLECTVEGTSNPNLYWYRQAAGRGLQLLFYSVGIGQISSEVPQNLSASRPQDRQFILSSKKLLLSDSGFYLCASMAASEETQYFGPGTRLLVL.

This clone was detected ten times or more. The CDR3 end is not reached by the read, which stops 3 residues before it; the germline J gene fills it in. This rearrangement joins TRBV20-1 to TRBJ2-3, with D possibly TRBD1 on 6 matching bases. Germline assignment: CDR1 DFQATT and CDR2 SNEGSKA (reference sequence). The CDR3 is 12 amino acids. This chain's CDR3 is CSARGDMWAQYF. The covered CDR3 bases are TGCAGTGCTAGAGGGGACATGTGGGCG.

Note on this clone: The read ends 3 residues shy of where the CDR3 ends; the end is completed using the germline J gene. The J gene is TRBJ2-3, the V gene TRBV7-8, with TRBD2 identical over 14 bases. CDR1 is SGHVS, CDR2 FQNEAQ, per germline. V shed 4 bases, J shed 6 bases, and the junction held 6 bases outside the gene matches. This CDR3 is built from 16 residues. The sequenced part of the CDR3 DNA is TGTGCCAGCAGCTGGGGACTAGCGGGAGATGGGGATACG. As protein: CASSWGLAGDGDT. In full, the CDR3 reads CASSWGLAGDGDTQYF.

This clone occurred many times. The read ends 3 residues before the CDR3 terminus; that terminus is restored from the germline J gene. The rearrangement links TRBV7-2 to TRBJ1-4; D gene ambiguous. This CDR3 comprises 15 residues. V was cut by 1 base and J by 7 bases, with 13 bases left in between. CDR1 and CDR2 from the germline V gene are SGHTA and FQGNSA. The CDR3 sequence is CASSLVSAGSEKLFF. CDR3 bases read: TGTGCCAGCAGCTTAGTTTCGGCGGGCAGTGAAAAA.

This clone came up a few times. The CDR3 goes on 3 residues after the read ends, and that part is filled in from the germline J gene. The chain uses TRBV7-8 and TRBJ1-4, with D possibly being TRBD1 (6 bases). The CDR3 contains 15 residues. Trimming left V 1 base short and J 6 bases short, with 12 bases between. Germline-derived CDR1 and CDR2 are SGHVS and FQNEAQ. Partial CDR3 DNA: TGTGCCAGCAGCTTAGTTAGGACAGCGTATGAAAAA. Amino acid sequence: CASSLVRTAYEK. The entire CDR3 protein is CASSLVRTAYEKLFF.

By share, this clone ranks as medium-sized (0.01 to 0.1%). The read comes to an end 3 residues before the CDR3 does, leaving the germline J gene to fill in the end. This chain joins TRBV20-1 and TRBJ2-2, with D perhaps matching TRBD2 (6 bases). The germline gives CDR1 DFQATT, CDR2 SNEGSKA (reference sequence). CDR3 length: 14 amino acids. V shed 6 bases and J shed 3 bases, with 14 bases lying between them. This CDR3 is CSALGDFDTGELFF. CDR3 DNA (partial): TGCAGTGCCCTCGGGGACTTTGACACCGGGGAG.

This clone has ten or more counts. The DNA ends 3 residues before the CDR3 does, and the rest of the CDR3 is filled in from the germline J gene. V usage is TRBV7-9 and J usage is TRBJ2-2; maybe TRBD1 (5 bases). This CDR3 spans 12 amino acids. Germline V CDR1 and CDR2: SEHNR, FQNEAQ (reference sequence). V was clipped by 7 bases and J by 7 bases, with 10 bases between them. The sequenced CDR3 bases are TGTGCCAGCATGGGGCGAGTCGGGGAG. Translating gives CASMGRVGE. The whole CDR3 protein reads CASMGRVGELFF.

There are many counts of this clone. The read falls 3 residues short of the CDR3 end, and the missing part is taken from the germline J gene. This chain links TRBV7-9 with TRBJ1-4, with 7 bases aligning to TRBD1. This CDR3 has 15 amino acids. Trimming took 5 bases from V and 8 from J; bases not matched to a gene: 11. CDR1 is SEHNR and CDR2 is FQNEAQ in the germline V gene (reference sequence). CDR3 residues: CASSADQGVGEKLFF. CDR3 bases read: TGTGCCAGCAGCGCGGACCAGGGGGTAGGCGAAAAA. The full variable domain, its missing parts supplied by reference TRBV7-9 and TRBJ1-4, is DTGVSQNPRHKITKRGQNVTFRCDPISEHNRLYWYRQTLGQGPEFLTYFQNEAQLEKSRLLSDRFSAERPKGSFSTLEIQRTEQGDSAMYLCASSADQGVGEKLFFGSGTQLSVL.

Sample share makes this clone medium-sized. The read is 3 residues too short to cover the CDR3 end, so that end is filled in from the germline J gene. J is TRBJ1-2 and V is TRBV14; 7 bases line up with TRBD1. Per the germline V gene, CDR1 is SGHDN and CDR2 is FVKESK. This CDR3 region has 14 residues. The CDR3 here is CASSPKDREDGYTF. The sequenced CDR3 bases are TGTGCCAGCAGCCCAAAAGACAGGGAAGACGGC.

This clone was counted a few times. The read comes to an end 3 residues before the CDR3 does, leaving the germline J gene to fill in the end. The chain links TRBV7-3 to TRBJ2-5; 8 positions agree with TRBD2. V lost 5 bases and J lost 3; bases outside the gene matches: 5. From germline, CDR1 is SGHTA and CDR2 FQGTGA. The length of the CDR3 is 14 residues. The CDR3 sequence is CASSLMGLEETQYF. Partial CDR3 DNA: TGTGCCAGCAGCCTAATGGGACTAGAAGAGACC.

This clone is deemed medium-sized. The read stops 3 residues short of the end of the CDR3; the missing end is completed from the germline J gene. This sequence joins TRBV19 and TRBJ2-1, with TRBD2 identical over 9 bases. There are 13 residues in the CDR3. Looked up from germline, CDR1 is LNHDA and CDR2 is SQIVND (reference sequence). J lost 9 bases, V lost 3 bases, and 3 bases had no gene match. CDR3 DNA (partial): TGTGCCAGTAGTATTAGCGGGAGCTTTGAG. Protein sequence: CASSISGSFE. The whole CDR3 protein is CASSISGSFEQFF.

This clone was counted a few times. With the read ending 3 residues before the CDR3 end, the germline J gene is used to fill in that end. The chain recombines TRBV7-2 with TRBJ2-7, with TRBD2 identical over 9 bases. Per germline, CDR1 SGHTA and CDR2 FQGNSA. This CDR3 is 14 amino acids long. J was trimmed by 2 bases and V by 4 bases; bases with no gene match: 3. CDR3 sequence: CASSSTSGAYEQYF. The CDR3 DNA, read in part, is TGTGCCAGCAGCTCGACTAGCGGTGCCTACGAG.

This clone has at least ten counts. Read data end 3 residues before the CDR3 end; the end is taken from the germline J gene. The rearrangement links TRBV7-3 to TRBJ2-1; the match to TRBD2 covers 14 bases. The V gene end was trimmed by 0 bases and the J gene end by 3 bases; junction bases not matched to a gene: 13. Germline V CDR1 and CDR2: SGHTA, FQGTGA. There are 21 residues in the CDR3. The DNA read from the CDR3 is TGTGCCAGCAGCTTAACGTGGACCGGGACTAGCGGGAGAGGGGTCTACAATGAG. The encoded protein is CASSLTWTGTSGRGVYNE. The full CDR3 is CASSLTWTGTSGRGVYNEQFF.

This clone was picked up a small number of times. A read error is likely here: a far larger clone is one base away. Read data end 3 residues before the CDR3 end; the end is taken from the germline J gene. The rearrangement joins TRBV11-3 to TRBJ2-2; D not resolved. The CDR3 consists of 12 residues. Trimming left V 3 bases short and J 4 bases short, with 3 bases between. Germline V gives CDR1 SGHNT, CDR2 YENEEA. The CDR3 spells CASSFSTGELFF. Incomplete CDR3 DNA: TGTGCCAGCAGCTTCAGCACCGGGGAG.